These T cell receptor beta chains were read from a single sample in a study of blood T cell repertoires in COVID-19. Method: immunoSEQ multiplex PCR; TCRdb's copy keeps in-frame clones and lacks some. The table includes roughly 250,000 clones, roughly 88% detected once. The sequencing input was peripheral blood. All receptors derive from a woman aged 40-49 years who had recovered from COVID-19. CDR3s include the opening cysteine and the closing phenylalanine or tryptophan. A D gene is named only where the DNA matches it firmly. Part of the rows lack a size; the others show once, few, many or a class for expanded clones.

>TRBJ2-7|TRBV5-4|.|.
CASSSGSRYEQYF
TGTGCCAGCAGCTCCGGGTCCCGCTACGAGCAGTACTTC
>TRBJ2-5|TRBV28|.|TRBD1
CASSVNRGETQYF
TGTGCCAGCAGCGTAAACAGGGGGGAGACCCAGTACTTC
>TRBJ2-6|TRBV5-8|.|.
CASSFGYRSYSGANVLTF
TGTGCCAGCAGCTTTGGCTACAGGTCCTACTCTGGGGCCAACGTCCTGACTTTC
>TRBJ2-5|TRBV5-1|.|.
CASNRDGGETQYF
TGCGCCAGCAACCGGGATGGGGGGGAGACCCAGTACTTC
>TRBJ1-1|TRBV6-5|.|TRBD1
CASSSQGVDTEAFF
TGTGCCAGCAGTTCACAGGGGGTGGACACTGAAGCTTTCTTT
>TRBJ2-7|TRBV11-2|.|TRBD1
CASSLVSGQVYEQYF
TGTGCCAGCAGCTTAGTAAGTGGACAGGTCTACGAGCAGTACTTC
>TRBJ1-1|TRBV29-1|.|.
CSTRRGNTEAFF
TGCAGCACCCGGAGGGGGAACACTGAAGCTTTCTTT
>TRBJ1-5|TRBV27|.|TRBD1
CASSPGQGATQPQHF
TGTGCCAGCAGTCCGGGACAGGGGGCTACTCAGCCCCAGCATTTT
>TRBJ2-7|TRBV9|.|.
CASITSYEQYF
TGTGCCAGCATCACAAGCTACGAGCAGTACTTC
>TRBJ2-1|TRBV28|.|TRBD2
CASTLAGDYNEQFF
TGTGCCAGCACCCTAGCGGGGGACTACAATGAGCAGTTCTTC
>TRBJ2-2|TRBV28|.|TRBD2
CAIPRAGPNTGELFF
TGTGCCATCCCTAGAGCGGGACCCAACACCGGGGAGCTGTTTTTT
>TRBJ2-1|TRBV2|.|.
CASSEVLAGANEQFF
TGTGCCAGCAGTGAAGTTCTAGCCGGCGCAAATGAGCAGTTCTTC
>TRBJ2-7|TRBV5-6|few|.
CASSRTLRRSYEQYF
TGTGCCAGCAGCCGGACGTTAAGGAGGTCCTACGAGCAGTACTTC
>TRBJ1-2|TRBV18|.|TRBD1
CASRELDRDRATGYTF
TGTGCCAGCCGTGAACTAGACCGGGACAGGGCTACTGGCTACACCTTC
>TRBJ1-5|TRBV27|.|TRBD1
CASPTGGGQPQHF
TGTGCCAGCCCTACAGGGGGGGGTCAGCCCCAGCATTTT
>TRBJ2-3|TRBV4-2|.|.
CASSQDRVLLETDTQYF
TGTGCCAGCAGCCAAGATCGAGTCCTCCTTGAAACAGATACGCAGTATTTT
>TRBJ2-3|TRBV15|.|.
CATSREGKDRSTDTQYF
TGTGCCACCAGCAGAGAGGGGAAAGACAGAAGCACAGATACGCAGTATTTT
>TRBJ1-2|TRBV6-5|few|.
CASSYSNRGSGYGYTF
TGTGCCAGCAGTTACTCGAATAGGGGATCGGGCTATGGCTACACCTTC
>TRBJ2-7|TRBV2|.|TRBD2
CASRDALAGTYEQYF
TGTGCCAGCAGGGACGCCCTAGCGGGCACATACGAGCAGTACTTC
>TRBJ2-2|TRBV18|.|.
CASSPSTNTGELFF
TGTGCCAGCTCACCATCTACTAACACCGGGGAGCTGTTTTTT
>TRBJ2-1|TRBV11-2|.|.
CASSQRQNEQFF
TGTGCCAGCAGCCAGAGACAGAATGAGCAGTTCTTC
>TRBJ1-4|TRBV5-6|.|.
CASSWLSTKDEKLFF
TGTGCCAGCAGCTGGTTAAGTACAAAAGATGAAAAACTGTTTTTT
>TRBJ1-5|TRBV2|.|TRBD1
CASSQAGQEHQPQHF
TGTGCCAGCAGTCAAGCGGGACAGGAACATCAGCCCCAGCATTTT
>TRBJ2-5|TRBV2|.|TRBD2
CASTPDSGFKTQYF
TGTGCCAGCACCCCCGATAGCGGGTTCAAGACCCAGTACTTC
>TRBJ2-5|TRBV19|.|.
CASKAGAVPGTQYF
TGTGCCAGTAAGGCGGGGGCCGTCCCAGGGACCCAGTACTTC
>TRBJ2-3|TRBV25-1|.|.
CASRAAGGGGRTDTQYF
TGTGCCAGCAGGGCTGCGGGAGGAGGGGGCAGGACAGATACGCAGTATTTT
>TRBJ2-3|TRBV7-2|.|.
CASSPQGLVTDTQYF
TGTGCCAGCAGCCCCCAGGGACTTGTCACAGATACGCAGTATTTT
>TRBJ1-2|TRBV30|.|TRBD1
CAWSTGGSNYGYTF
TGTGCCTGGAGTACAGGGGGAAGCAACTATGGCTACACCTTC
>TRBJ1-2|TRBV25-1|.|.
CASSEGQPPNYGYTF
TGTGCCAGCAGTGAGGGACAACCCCCTAACTATGGCTACACCTTC
>TRBJ2-7|TRBV5-4|.|TRBD1
CASSPTGVYEQYF
TGTGCCAGCAGTCCCACAGGGGTCTACGAGCAGTACTTC
>TRBJ1-1|TRBV19|.|TRBD1
CASSIAATGGSAEAFF
TGTGCCAGTAGTATCGCCGCGACAGGGGGCTCAGCTGAAGCTTTCTTT
>TRBJ1-6|TRBV28|.|.
CASSHREYNSPLHF
TGTGCCAGCAGTCACAGGGAATATAATTCACCCCTCCACTTT
>TRBJ2-3|TRBV6-2/TRBV6-3|.|.
CASSYPSSVRRTDTQYF
TGTGCCAGCAGTTACCCCTCTTCGGTGAGGCGCACAGATACGCAGTATTTT
>TRBJ1-5|TRBV4-1|few|TRBD1
CASSQDTGGGSNQPQHF
TGCGCCAGCAGCCAAGATACAGGAGGGGGCTCCAATCAGCCCCAGCATTTT
>TRBJ2-3|TRBV4-1|.|TRBD2
CASSPDPQSAGEQADTQYF
TGCGCCAGCAGCCCGGATCCTCAGTCAGCGGGAGAACAAGCAGATACGCAGTATTTT
>TRBJ2-7|TRBV28|.|TRBD1
CASSLFGTGVREQYF
TGTGCCAGCAGTTTGTTCGGGACAGGGGTGCGTGAGCAGTACTTC
>TRBJ2-3|TRBV5-6|.|TRBD2
CASSLDSGIRTDTQYF
TGTGCCAGCAGCTTGGATAGCGGGATCCGCACAGATACGCAGTATTTT
>TRBJ2-3|TRBV7-8|.|.
CASSPRFRDTQYF
TGTGCCAGCAGCCCCAGGTTCCGGGATACGCAGTATTTT
>TRBJ2-7|TRBV3-1/TRBV3-2|.|TRBD2
CASSRTSGRYEQYF
TGTGCCAGCAGCCGGACTAGCGGGAGGTACGAGCAGTACTTC
>TRBJ1-1|TRBV12-3/TRBV12-4|few|.
CASRIQENTEAFF
TGTGCCAGCAGGATACAGGAGAACACTGAAGCTTTCTTT